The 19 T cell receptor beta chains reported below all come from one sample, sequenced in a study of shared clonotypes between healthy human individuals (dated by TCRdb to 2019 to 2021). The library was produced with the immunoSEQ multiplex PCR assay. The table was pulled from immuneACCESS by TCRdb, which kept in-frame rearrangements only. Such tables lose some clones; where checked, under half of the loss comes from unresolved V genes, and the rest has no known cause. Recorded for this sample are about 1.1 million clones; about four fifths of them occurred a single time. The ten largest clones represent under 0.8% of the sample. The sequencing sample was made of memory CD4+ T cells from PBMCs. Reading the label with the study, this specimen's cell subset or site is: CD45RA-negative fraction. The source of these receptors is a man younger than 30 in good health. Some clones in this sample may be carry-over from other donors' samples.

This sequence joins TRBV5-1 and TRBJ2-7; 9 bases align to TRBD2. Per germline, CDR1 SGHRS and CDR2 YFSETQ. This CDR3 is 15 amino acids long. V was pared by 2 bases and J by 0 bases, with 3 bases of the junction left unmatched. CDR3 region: CASSLSSGGSYEQYF. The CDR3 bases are TGCGCCAGCAGCTTAAGTAGCGGGGGCTCCTACGAGCAGTACTTC.

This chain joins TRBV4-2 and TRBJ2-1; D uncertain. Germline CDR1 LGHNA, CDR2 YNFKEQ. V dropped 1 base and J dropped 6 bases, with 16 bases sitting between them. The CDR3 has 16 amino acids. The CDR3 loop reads CASSQVGRKDLNEQFF. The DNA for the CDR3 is TGTGCCAGCAGCCAAGTCGGGCGGAAGGACCTCAATGAGCAGTTCTTC.

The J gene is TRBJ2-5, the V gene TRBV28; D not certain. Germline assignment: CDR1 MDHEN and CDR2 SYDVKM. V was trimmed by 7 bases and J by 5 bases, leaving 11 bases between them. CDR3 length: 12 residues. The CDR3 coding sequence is TGTGCCAGCACCGACACGAGGGAGACCCAGTACTTC. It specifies CASTDTRETQYF.

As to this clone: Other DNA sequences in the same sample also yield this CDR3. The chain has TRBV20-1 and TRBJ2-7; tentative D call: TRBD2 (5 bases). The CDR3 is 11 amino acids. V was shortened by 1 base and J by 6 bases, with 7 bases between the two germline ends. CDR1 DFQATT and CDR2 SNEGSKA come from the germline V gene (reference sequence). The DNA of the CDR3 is TGCAGTGCTAGAGCTGGGAGCGAGCAGTACTTC. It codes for CSARAGSEQYF.

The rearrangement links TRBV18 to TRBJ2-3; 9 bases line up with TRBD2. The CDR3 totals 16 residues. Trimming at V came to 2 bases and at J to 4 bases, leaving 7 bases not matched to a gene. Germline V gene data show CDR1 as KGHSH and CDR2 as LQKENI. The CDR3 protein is CASSPFTSGFSDTQYF. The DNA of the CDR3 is TGTGCCAGCTCACCATTTACTAGCGGGTTTTCAGATACGCAGTATTTT.

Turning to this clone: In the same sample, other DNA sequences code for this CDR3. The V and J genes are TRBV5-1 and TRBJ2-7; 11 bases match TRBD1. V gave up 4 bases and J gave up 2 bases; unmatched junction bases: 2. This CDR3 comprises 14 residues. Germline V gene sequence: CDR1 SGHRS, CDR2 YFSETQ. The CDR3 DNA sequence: TGCGCCAGCAGCCCGGGACAGGGGGCCTACGAGCAGTACTTC. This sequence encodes CASSPGQGAYEQYF.

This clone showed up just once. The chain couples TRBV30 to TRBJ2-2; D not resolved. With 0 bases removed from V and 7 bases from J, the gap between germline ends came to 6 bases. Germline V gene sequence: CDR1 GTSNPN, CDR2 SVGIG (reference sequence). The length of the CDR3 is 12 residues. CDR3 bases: TGTGCCTGGAGTGTAGTCTTCGGGGAGCTGTTTTTT. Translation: CAWSVVFGELFF.

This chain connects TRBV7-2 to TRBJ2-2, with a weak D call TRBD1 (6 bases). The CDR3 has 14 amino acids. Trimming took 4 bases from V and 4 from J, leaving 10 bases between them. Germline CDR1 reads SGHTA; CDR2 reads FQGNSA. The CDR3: CASSYRVGTGELFF. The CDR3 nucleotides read TGTGCCAGCAGCTACAGGGTGGGCACCGGGGAGCTGTTTTTT.

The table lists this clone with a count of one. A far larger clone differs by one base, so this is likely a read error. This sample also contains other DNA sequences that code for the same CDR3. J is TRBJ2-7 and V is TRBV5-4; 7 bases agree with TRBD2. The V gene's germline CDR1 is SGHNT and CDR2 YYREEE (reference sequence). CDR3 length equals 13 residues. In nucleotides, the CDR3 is TGTGCCAGCAGCCGGGACTATTCCTACGAACAGTACTTC. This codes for CASSRDYSYEQYF.

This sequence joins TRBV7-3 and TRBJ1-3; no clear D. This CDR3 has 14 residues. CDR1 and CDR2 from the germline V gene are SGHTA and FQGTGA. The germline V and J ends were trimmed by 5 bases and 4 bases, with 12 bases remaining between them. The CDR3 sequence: CASSPASGGNTIYF. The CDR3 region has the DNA TGTGCCAGCAGCCCCGCATCTGGGGGAAACACCATATATTTT. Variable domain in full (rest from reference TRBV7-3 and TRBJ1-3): GAGVSQTPSNKVTEKGKYVELRCDPISGHTALYWYRQSLGQGPEFLIYFQGTGAADDSGLPNDRFFAVRPEGSVSTLKIQRTERGDSAVYLCASSPASGGNTIYFGEGSWLTVV.

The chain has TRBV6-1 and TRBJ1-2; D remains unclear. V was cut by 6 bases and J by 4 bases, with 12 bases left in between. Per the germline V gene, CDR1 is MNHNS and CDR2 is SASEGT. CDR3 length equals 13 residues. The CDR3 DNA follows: TGTGCCAGCAGGCTGGGTGTTCTCTATGGCTACACCTTC. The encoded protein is CASRLGVLYGYTF.

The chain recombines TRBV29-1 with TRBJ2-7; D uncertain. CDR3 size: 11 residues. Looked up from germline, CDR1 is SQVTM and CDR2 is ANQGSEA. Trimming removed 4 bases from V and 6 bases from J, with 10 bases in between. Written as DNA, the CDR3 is TGCAGCGTTGGGGAACGGATCGAGCAGTACTTC. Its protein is CSVGERIEQYF.

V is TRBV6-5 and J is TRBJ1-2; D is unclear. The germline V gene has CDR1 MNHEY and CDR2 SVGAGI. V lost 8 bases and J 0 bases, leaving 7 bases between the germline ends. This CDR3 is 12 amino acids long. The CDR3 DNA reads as TGTGCCAGCTCTCCAGCTAACTATGGCTACACCTTC. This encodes CASSPANYGYTF.

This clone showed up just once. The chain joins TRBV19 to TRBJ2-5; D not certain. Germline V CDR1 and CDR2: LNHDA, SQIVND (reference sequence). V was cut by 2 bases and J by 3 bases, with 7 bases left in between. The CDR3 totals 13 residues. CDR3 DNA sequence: TGTGCCAGTAGTATATCCCATGAAGAGACCCAGTACTTC. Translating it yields CASSISHEETQYF. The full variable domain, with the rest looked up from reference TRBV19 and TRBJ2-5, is DGGITQSPKYLFRKEGQNVTLSCEQNLNHDAMYWYRQDPGQGLRLIYYSQIVNDFQKGDIAEGYSVSREKKESFPLTVTSAQKNPTAFYLCASSISHEETQYFGPGTRLLVL.

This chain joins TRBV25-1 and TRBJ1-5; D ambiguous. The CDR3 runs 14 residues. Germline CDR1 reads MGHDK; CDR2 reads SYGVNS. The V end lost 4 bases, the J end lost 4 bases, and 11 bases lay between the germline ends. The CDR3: CASSGGRWNQPQHF. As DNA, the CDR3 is TGTGCCAGCAGTGGTGGCAGGTGGAATCAGCCCCAGCATTTT.

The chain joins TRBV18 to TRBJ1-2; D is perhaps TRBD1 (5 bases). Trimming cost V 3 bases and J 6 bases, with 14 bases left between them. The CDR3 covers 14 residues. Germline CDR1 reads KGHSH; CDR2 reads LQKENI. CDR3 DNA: TGTGCCAGCTCACCGGGACTTGGGCCTGATGGCTACACCTTC. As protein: CASSPGLGPDGYTF.

In nucleotides, the CDR3 is TGTGCCAGCAGTTTATCCACAGGGAGAGGAAACACTGAAGCTTTCTTT. This gives the protein CASSLSTGRGNTEAFF. The chain has TRBV28 and TRBJ1-1, with TRBD1 as a possible D gene (6 bases). V lost 1 base to trimming and J lost 2 bases, with 14 bases between them. Germline V lookup: CDR1 MDHEN, CDR2 SYDVKM. This CDR3 is 16 amino acids long.

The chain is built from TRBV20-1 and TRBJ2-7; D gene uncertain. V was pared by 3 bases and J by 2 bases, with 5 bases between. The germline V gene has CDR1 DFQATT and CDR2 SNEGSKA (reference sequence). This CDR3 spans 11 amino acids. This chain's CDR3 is CSASNTYEQYF. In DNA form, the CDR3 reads TGCAGTGCTAGTAATACCTACGAGCAGTACTTC.

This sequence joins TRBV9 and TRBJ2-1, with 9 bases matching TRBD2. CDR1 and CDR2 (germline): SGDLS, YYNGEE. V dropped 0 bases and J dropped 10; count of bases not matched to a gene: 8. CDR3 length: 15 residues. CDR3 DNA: TGTGCCAGCAGCGTAGCTCCAGCGGGAGGTCGGGAGCAGTTCTTC. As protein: CASSVAPAGGREQFF.